This T cell receptor (beta chain) is from a study of CD8 T cells in Susac syndrome. RNA, at about 0.45 to 1 ug, was reverse transcribed with random hexamers. The TCR beta CDR3 was amplified by immunoSEQ multiplex PCR across 54 Vbeta, 13 Jbeta. TCRdb passed the immunoSEQ multiplex PCR reads through MiXCR, listing each CDR3 protein once. The sample lists roughly 200,000 distinct CDR3 sequences, roughly 94% occurring once. The CDR3 runs to 15 residues. V lost 4 bases to trimming and J lost 3 bases, with 14 bases between them. Sequenced: CD4+ T cells from PBMCs. The sequence was obtained from a human donor with Susac syndrome. The chain recombines TRBV12-3 or TRBV12-4 with TRBJ2-3, with no clear D. The CDR3 DNA reads as TGTGCCAGCAGTTCCGGTCCAACCCCGACAGATACGCAGTATTTT. Its translation is CASSSGPTPTDTQYF.